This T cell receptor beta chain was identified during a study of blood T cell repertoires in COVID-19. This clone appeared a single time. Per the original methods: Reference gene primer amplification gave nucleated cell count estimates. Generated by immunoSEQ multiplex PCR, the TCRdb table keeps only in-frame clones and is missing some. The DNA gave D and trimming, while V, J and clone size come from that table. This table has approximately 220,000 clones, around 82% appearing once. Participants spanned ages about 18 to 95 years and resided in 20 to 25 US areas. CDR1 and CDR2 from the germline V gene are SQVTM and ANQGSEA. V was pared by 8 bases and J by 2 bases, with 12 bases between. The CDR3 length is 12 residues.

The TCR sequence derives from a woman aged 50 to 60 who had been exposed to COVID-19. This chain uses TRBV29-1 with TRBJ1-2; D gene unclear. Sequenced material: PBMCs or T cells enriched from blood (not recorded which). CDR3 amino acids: CSIQNSNYGYTF. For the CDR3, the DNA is TGCAGCATTCAGAACAGCAACTATGGCTACACCTTC.